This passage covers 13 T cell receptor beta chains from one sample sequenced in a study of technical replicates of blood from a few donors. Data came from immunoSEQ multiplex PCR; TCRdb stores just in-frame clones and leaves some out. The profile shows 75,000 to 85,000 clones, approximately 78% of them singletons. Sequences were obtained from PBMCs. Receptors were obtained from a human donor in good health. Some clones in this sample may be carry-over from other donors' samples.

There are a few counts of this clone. CDR3 residues: CASSLEYRNTEAFF. The CDR3 region has the DNA TGTGCCAGCAGCTTGGAGTACAGGAACACTGAAGCTTTCTTT. The rearrangement uses TRBV5-6 and TRBJ1-1, with no clear D. V was trimmed by 0 bases and J by 1 base, leaving 7 bases between them. The CDR3 covers 14 residues. Germline CDR1 is SGHDT and CDR2 is YYEEEE.

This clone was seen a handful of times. In DNA, the CDR3 is TGTGCCAGCAGCGTACTGGACAGGCAGGTGGCTTTCTTT. Amino acids: CASSVLDRQVAFF. The rearrangement links TRBV9 to TRBJ1-1, with 7 bases identical to TRBD1. Germline-derived CDR1 and CDR2 are SGDLS and YYNGEE. V trimming: 1 base; J trimming: 11 bases; junction bases outside the gene matches: 8. There are 13 residues in the CDR3.

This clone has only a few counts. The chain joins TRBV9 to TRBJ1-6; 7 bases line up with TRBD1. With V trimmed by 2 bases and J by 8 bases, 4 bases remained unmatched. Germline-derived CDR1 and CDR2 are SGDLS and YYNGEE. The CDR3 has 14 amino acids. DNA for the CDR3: TGTGCCAGCAGCGTGGGACAGCCCCATTCACCCCTCCACTTT. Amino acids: CASSVGQPHSPLHF.

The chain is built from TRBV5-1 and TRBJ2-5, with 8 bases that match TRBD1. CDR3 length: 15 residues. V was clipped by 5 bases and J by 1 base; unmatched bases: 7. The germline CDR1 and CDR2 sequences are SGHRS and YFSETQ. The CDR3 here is CASRPGGHPQETQYF. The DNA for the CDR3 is TGCGCCAGCAGACCAGGGGGCCACCCCCAAGAGACCCAGTACTTC.

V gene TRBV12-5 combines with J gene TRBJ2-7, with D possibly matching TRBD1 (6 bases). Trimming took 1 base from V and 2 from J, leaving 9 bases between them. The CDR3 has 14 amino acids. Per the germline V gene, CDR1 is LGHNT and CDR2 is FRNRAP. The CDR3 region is CASGLEQGPYEQYF. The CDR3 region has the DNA TGTGCTAGTGGTTTGGAGCAGGGGCCCTACGAGCAGTACTTC.

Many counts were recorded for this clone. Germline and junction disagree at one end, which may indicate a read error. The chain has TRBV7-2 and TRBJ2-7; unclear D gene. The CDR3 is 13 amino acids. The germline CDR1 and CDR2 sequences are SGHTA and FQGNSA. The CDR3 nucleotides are TGTGCCAGCAGCCCCGACTTCACCTACGAGCTGTACTTC. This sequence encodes CASSPDFTYELYF.

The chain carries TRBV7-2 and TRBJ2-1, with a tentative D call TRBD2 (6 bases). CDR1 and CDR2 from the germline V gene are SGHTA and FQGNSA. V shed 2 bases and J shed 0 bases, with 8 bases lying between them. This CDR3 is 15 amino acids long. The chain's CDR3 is CASSLMGGSYNEQFF. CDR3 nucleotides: TGTGCCAGCAGCTTAATGGGGGGCTCCTACAATGAGCAGTTCTTC.

The CDR3 sequence is CASSSQGTSGNEQFF. CDR3 in DNA: TGTGCCAGCAGCTCCCAAGGGACTAGCGGAAATGAGCAGTTCTTC. The J gene is TRBJ2-1, the V gene TRBV7-9, with TRBD2 identical over 11 bases. V shed 4 bases and J 7 bases; nucleotides not matched to a gene: 6. The CDR3 is 15 amino acids. Germline V gene sequence: CDR1 SEHNR, CDR2 FQNEAQ (reference sequence).

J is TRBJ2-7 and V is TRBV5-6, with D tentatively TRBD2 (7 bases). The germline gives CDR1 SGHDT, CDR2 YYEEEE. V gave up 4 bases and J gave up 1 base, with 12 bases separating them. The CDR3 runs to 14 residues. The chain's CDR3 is CASSQGTISYEQYF. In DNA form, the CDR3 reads TGTGCCAGCAGCCAGGGGACTATTTCCTACGAGCAGTACTTC.

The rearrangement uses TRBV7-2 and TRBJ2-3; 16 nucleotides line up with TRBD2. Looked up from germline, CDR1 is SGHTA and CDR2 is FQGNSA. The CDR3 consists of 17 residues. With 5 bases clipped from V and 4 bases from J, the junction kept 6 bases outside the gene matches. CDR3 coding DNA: TGTGCCAGCAGCCCCGGGACTAGCGGGAGGGGGGCAGATACGCAGTATTTT. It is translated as CASSPGTSGRGADTQYF.

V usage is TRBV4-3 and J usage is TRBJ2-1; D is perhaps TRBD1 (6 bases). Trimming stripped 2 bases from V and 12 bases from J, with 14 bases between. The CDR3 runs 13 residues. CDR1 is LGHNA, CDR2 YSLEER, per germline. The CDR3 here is CASSQRNRDTQFF. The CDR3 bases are TGCGCCAGCAGCCAACGAAACCGGGACACGCAGTTCTTC.

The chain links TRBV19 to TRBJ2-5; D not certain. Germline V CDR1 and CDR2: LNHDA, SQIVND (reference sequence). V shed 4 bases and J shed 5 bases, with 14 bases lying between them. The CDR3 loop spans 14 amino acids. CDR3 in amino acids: CASSSGLARETQYF. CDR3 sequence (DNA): TGTGCCAGTAGTAGTGGTCTGGCGCGGGAGACCCAGTACTTC.

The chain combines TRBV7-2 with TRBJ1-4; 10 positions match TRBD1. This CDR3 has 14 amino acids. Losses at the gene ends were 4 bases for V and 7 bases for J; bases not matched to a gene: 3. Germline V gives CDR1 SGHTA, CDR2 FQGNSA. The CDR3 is CASSSTGGGEKLFF. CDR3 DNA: TGTGCCAGCAGCTCGACAGGGGGCGGTGAAAAACTGTTTTTT.